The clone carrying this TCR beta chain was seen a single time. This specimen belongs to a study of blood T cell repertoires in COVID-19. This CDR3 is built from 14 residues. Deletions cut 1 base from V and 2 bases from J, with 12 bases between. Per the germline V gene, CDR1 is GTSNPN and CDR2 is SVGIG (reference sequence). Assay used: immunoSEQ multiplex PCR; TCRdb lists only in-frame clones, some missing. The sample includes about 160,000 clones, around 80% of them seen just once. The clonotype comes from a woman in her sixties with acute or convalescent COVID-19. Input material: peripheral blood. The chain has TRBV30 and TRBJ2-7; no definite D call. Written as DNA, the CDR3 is TGTGCCTGGAGTGACGCCAGGCCCCCCTACGAGCAGTACTTC. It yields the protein CAWSDARPPYEQYF. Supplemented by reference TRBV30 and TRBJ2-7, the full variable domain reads SQTIHQWPATLVQPVGSPLSLECTVEGTSNPNLYWYRQAAGRGLQLLFYSVGIGQISSEVPQNLSASRPQDRQFILSSKKLLLSDSGFYLCAWSDARPPYEQYFGPGTRLTVT.